This T cell receptor (beta chain) stems from a study of human T cells and chemical hapten exposure. In its sample, this clonotype was seen a few times. Its antigen is not known. This CDR3 spans 14 amino acids. CDR1 is GTSNPN, CDR2 SVGIG, per germline (reference sequence). Time point in this sample: patch test 2, 6 weeks after DPC sensitization. Treatment meaning: therapeutic diphenylcyclopropenone sensitization with weekly scalp DPC. Regarding the study as a whole: In comparison with controls, expanded TCRs gave rise to a significantly larger number of large CDR3 similarity clusters. Sensitizing to DPC left TCRs with a frequency above 1 in 1000 unaltered. The donor cohort had alopecia, so its immune response may not match that of healthy people.

Library preparation tagged each individual cDNA molecule with a unique molecular identifier. TCRdb processed the RACE reads anew with MiXCR; each CDR3 protein has one entry. The sample contains some 70,000 distinct CDR3 sequences, around a tenth of which appear only once. The input for sequencing was whole blood, taken in connection with sensitization to the hapten diphenylcyclopropenone (DPC). The chain employs TRBV30 and TRBJ2-3; a weak D match, TRBD1 (5 bases). The clonotype was recovered from a woman aged 45-59 years with alopecia areata. Some clones in this sample may be carry-over from other donors' samples. CDR3 DNA sequence: TGTGCACACCATTCTGGGGCGAGCACAGATACGCAGTATTTT. Its protein is CAHHSGASTDTQYF.